Listed below are T cell receptor beta chains from one sample, sequenced in a study of metastatic and nonmetastatic thyroid tumors. TCRdb re-called clones via MiXCR from the PCR reads. The sample lists roughly 20,000 clones; about a sixth were seen once. The sequenced material came from tumor tissue. The receptors were sampled from a female donor with papillary thyroid cancer or a benign thyroid nodule (not recorded which). Some clones in this sample may be carry-over from other donors' samples. Both conserved end residues are part of each CDR3. D genes are given only for firm matches. Size tells how often a clone was seen (once, few, many) or the class of an expanded clone, and some rows leave it out.

many	TRBD2	TRBJ2-2	TRBV9	TGTGCCAGCAGCGGGACTAGCGGGAGGGGGGAGCTGTTTTTT	CASSGTSGRGELFF
many	TRBD2	TRBJ2-7	TRBV29-1	TGCAGCGTTGAGTCACTAGCGGGTTCCGAGCAGTACTTC	CSVESLAGSEQYF
many	-	TRBJ2-5	TRBV14	TGTGCCAGCAGCCAGCACGACTCACAGGTCCAAGAGACCCAGTACTTC	CASSQHDSQVQETQYF
medium-sized	TRBD2	TRBJ2-5	TRBV20-1	TGCAGTGCTACCCAAATCCTAACTAGCGCGGGGGAAGAGACCCAGTACTTC	CSATQILTSAGEETQYF
many	-	TRBJ1-4	TRBV11-2	TGTGCCAGCGGAGGGTTGGGGTTCGTAGAAAAACTGTTTTTT	CASGGLGFVEKLFF
many	TRBD2	TRBJ2-2	TRBV11-1	TGTGCCAGCAACTGGGGGGAGACTAGCGCCTACACCGGGGAGCTGTTTTTT	CASNWGETSAYTGELFF
many	-	TRBJ2-2	TRBV5-4	TGTGCCAGCAGAACACAGAACACCGGGGAGCTGTTTTTT	CASRTQNTGELFF
many	-	TRBJ1-5	TRBV18	TGTGCCAGCTCACCATTTGGGTCAGGGAGTCAGCCCCAGCATTTT	CASSPFGSGSQPQHF
many	TRBD1	TRBJ1-2	TRBV28	TGTGCCAGCAGGGGGGACAGGGGGCGAAGTAACTATGGCTACACCTTC	CASRGDRGRSNYGYTF
many	TRBD2	TRBJ2-1	TRBV7-3	TGTGCCAGCAGCTTAACGTTGGTAGCGGGCGCATCCTACAATGAGCAGTTCTTC	CASSLTLVAGASYNEQFF
-	-	TRBJ2-2	TRBV11-2	TGTGCCAGCAGCTTAGGCCCCTTCGGGACCGGGGAGCTGTTTTTT	CASSLGPFGTGELFF
many	TRBD2	TRBJ2-6	TRBV2	TGTGCCAGCACCGAATGGGCTAGCGGGACAACTGGGGCCAACGTCCTGACTTTC	CASTEWASGTTGANVLTF
medium-sized	-	TRBJ2-2	TRBV27	TGTGCCAGCAGTTCGATGGGGGCGAACACCGGGGAGCTGTTTTTT	CASSSMGANTGELFF
medium-sized	TRBD1	TRBJ1-3	TRBV6-1	TGTGCCAGCTGGACAGGGACAGGAAACACCATATATTTT	CASWTGTGNTIYF
many	-	TRBJ2-7	TRBV5-6	TGTGCCAGCAGCTTGGAAGGGAAATACTACGAGCAGTACTTC	CASSLEGKYYEQYF
many	TRBD2	TRBJ2-1	TRBV3-1	TGTGCCAGCAGCCAAGACGAAGCGGGAGTGAATGAGCAGTTCTTC	CASSQDEAGVNEQFF
many	-	TRBJ2-3	TRBV30	TGTGCCTGGAGTGTTATGAGGCGGCGGAGAGATACGCAGTATTTT	CAWSVMRRRRDTQYF
medium-sized	-	TRBJ2-1	TRBV19	TGTGCCAGTAGTAGGGAAGCCATTTACAATGAGCAGTTCTTC	CASSREAIYNEQFF
many	-	TRBJ1-4	TRBV9	TGTGCCAGCAGCGGAGAAGTAGAAGAAAAACTGTTTTTT	CASSGEVEEKLFF
few	-	TRBJ2-6	TRBV6-1	TGTGCCAGCATGTCACAGGGCAACTCCGGGGTCAACGTCCTGACTTTC	CASMSQGNSGVNVLTF
few	-	TRBJ2-3	TRBV27	TGTGCCATCAGTTTAGAGGGGTTAGTCACGGATACGCAGTATTTT	CAISLEGLVTDTQYF
few	-	TRBJ1-4	TRBV6-4	TGTGCCAGCAGTGCCTCCCCGGGGGGGAAACTGTTTTTT	CASSASPGGKLFF
-	-	TRBJ2-7	TRBV5-1	TGCGCCAGCAGCGCAAGGGACTGTTTTTCTGAGCGGTACTTC	CASSARDCFSERYF
many	-	TRBJ2-4	TRBV10-3	TGTGCCATCAGTGAGTCGGGCGGAGGGGCCAAAAACATTCAGTACTTC	CAISESGGGAKNIQYF
once	TRBD2	TRBJ2-1	TRBV20-1	TGCAGTGCTAGAGATTCGGGACTAGGGCATGAGCAGTTCTTC	CSARDSGLGHEQFF
-	TRBD2	TRBJ2-7	TRBV7-3	TGTGCCGGCAGCGCCGGGAGCGGGAAGGGACTCGAGCAGTACTTC	CAGSAGSGKGLEQYF
-	TRBD2	TRBJ2-1	TRBV5-1	TGCGCCAGCAGCTTCCTACTAGCGGGTTCATACAATGAGCAGTTCTTC	CASSFLLAGSYNEQFF
few	-	TRBJ2-6	TRBV6-1	-	CATGVAGGANVLTF
-	TRBD1	TRBJ2-7	TRBV12-3/TRBV12-4	TGTGCCAGCAGTTTAAACAGGGGACGGACCTACGAGCAGTACTTC	CASSLNRGRTYEQYF
many	-	TRBJ1-4	TRBV10-3	TGTGCCATCAGTGAGTCATGGGGGGGGAAACTGTTTTTT	CAISESWGGKLFF
many	TRBD2	TRBJ2-7	TRBV5-4	TGTGCCAGCAGCTTGGCCGGGGGGGGGCCGGGCGAGCAGTACTTC	CASSLAGGGPGEQYF
many	-	TRBJ2-1	TRBV5-1	TGCGCCAGCAGCTTGGCCGGTACAATCTACAATGAGCAGTTCTTC	CASSLAGTIYNEQFF
-	-	TRBJ1-1	TRBV28	TGTGCCAGCAGTTTAACCGGTTGGTCCAAAGCTTTCTTT	CASSLTGWSKAFF
medium-sized	TRBD1	TRBJ1-4	TRBV28	TGTGCCAGCAGTTTTGAACAGGGGTCTAATGAAAAACTGTTTTTT	CASSFEQGSNEKLFF
few	TRBD1	TRBJ1-1	TRBV28	TGTGCCAGCAGCCGTGGACAGGCGATGAACACTGAAGCTTTCTTT	CASSRGQAMNTEAFF
many	-	TRBJ1-5	TRBV6-1	TGTGCTAGCAGTCACGGAGGAGGTCAGCCCCAGCATTTT	CASSHGGGQPQHF
many	TRBD1	TRBJ2-3	TRBV6-1	TGTGCCAGCAGTTTGTCGACAGGGAACCCGTATTTT	CASSLSTGNPYF
once	-	TRBJ1-4	TRBV20-1	TGCAGTGCTACTACAGGGATTTTT	CSATTGIF
many	TRBD2	TRBJ2-1	TRBV6-5	TGTGCCAGCAGTTACAGGGCTAGCGGGAGAGATGAGCAGTTCTTC	CASSYRASGRDEQFF